Below, 18 T cell receptor beta chains from the same sample are listed, as sequenced in a study of PD-L1 blockade in urothelial cancer. Time point defined: peripheral blood 6 weeks after treatment start. Generated by immunoSEQ multiplex PCR, the TCRdb table keeps only in-frame clones and is missing some. This sample has 35,000 to 45,000 clones, with under 90% found just once. Sample: PBMCs, taken around atezolizumab (anti-PD-L1) treatment. The origin of the receptors is a man in his sixties with urothelial cancer.

J is TRBJ1-4 and V is TRBV28; D gene ambiguous. Germline V lookup: CDR1 MDHEN, CDR2 SYDVKM. This CDR3 has 15 amino acids. V dropped 3 bases and J dropped 5 bases, with 13 bases sitting between them. CDR3 protein: CASSLPGLFNEKLFF. In DNA form, the CDR3 reads TGTGCCAGCAGTTTGCCAGGCCTCTTCAATGAAAAACTGTTTTTT.

This chain uses TRBV13 with TRBJ2-1, with D hard to call. The V end was cut by 0 bases, the J end by 0 bases, with 6 bases between. This CDR3 spans 15 amino acids. Germline CDR1 is PRHDT and CDR2 is FYEKMQ (reference sequence). In DNA, the CDR3 is TGTGCCAGCAGCTTAGGCGATAGCTCCTACAATGAGCAGTTCTTC. Translation gives CASSLGDSSYNEQFF.

Written as DNA, the CDR3 is TGTGCCAGCAGAGGGACAGGGGCATTTGAAGCTTTCTTT. Amino acid sequence: CASRGTGAFEAFF. The chain carries TRBV7-6 and TRBJ1-1; the match to TRBD1 covers 10 bases. Germline CDR1 reads SGHVS; CDR2 reads FNYEAQ. CDR3 length equals 13 residues. V shed 6 bases, J shed 7 bases, and the junction held 5 bases outside the gene matches.

The chain employs TRBV10-3 and TRBJ2-7; 11 nucleotides line up with TRBD1. There are 17 residues in the CDR3. Germline CDR1 ENHRY, CDR2 SYGVKD. Trimming at V came to 3 bases and at J to 3 bases, leaving 10 bases not matched to a gene. The CDR3 coding sequence is TGTGCCATCAGTGATTCGATCCGGGACAGGGGGAGCTACGAGCAGTACTTC. Amino acids: CAISDSIRDRGSYEQYF.

The genes are TRBV19 and TRBJ2-3; TRBD2 might be the D (7 bases). This CDR3 has 13 amino acids. Trimming removed 8 bases from V and 6 bases from J, with 15 bases in between. CDR1 is LNHDA, CDR2 SQIVND, per germline (reference sequence). CDR3 amino acids: CASLRGGTDTQYF. CDR3 coding DNA: TGTGCCAGTTTGAGGGGGGGGACTGATACGCAGTATTTT.

V usage is TRBV7-8 and J usage is TRBJ1-1, with D possibly being TRBD1 (6 bases). CDR1 and CDR2 from the germline V gene are SGHVS and FQNEAQ. V shed 2 bases and J shed 1 base, with 11 bases lying between them. The CDR3 is made up of 15 amino acids. CDR3 loop: CASSLLAGENTEAFF. CDR3 in DNA: TGTGCCAGCAGCTTACTCGCAGGGGAGAACACTGAAGCTTTCTTT. Using reference TRBV7-8 and TRBJ1-1 for the parts outside the CDR3, the full variable domain is GAGVSQSPRYKVAKRGQDVALRCDPISGHVSLFWYQQALGQGPEFLTYFQNEAQLDKSGLPSDRFFAERPEGSVSTLKIQRTQQEDSAVYLCASSLLAGENTEAFFGQGTRLTVV.

This rearrangement joins TRBV2 to TRBJ1-3, with 10 bases aligning to TRBD1. This CDR3 spans 15 amino acids. Germline values: CDR1 SNHLY, CDR2 FYNNEI. V was pared by 4 bases and J by 0 bases, with 0 bases of the junction left unmatched. DNA of the CDR3: TGTGCCAGCAGTGGGACAGGGGGCTCTGGAAACACCATATATTTT. This codes for CASSGTGGSGNTIYF.

The rearrangement links TRBV19 to TRBJ2-5; 7 bases line up with TRBD1. Germline loops: CDR1 LNHDA, CDR2 SQIVND (reference sequence). Trimming at V came to 5 bases and at J to 5 bases, leaving 11 bases not matched to a gene. The length of the CDR3 is 15 residues. This chain's CDR3 is CASSPRNRGLETQYF. The CDR3 DNA reads as TGTGCCAGTAGTCCTAGAAACAGGGGTTTGGAGACCCAGTACTTC. The variable domain in full, completed from reference TRBV19 and TRBJ2-5, reads DGGITQSPKYLFRKEGQNVTLSCEQNLNHDAMYWYRQDPGQGLRLIYYSQIVNDFQKGDIAEGYSVSREKKESFPLTVTSAQKNPTAFYLCASSPRNRGLETQYFGPGTRLLVL.

The chain combines TRBV2 with TRBJ2-2; D is possibly TRBD1 (5 bases). The germline V gene has CDR1 SNHLY and CDR2 FYNNEI. There are 15 residues in the CDR3. V lost 0 bases to trimming and J lost 5 bases, with 10 bases between them. The CDR3 region is CASSEAGQITGELFF. In nucleotides, the CDR3 is TGTGCCAGCAGTGAAGCGGGGCAGATAACCGGGGAGCTGTTTTTT.

The CDR3 DNA reads TGCGCCAACAGAAATGGGCGTCTCCACTTT. It is translated as CANRNGRLHF. The chain is built from TRBV5-1 and TRBJ1-6; unclear D gene. The germline CDR1 and CDR2 sequences are SGHRS and YFSETQ. The CDR3 is 10 amino acids. Between the trimmed V and J ends, which lost 9 bases and 16 bases, there was a span of 14 bases.

The chain has TRBV5-6 and TRBJ2-7, with D tentatively TRBD2 (5 bases). V dropped 3 bases and J dropped 3 bases, with 10 bases sitting between them. The CDR3 contains 13 residues. The germline gives CDR1 SGHDT, CDR2 YYEEEE. The CDR3 DNA reads as TGTGCCAGCAGCTACGGACGGGGCTACGAGCAGTACTTC. Translation: CASSYGRGYEQYF.

The chain is built from TRBV19 and TRBJ1-5; tentatively, D is TRBD1 (5 bases). Germline V gene lookup returns CDR1 LNHDA and CDR2 SQIVND (reference sequence). The germline V and J ends were trimmed by 5 bases and 0 bases, with 8 bases remaining between them. The CDR3 sequence is 14 residues long. CDR3 DNA: TGTGCCAGTAGTCCAGGGTATAGCAATCAGCCCCAGCATTTT. This encodes CASSPGYSNQPQHF.

The genes are TRBV10-3 and TRBJ2-3; 8 bases are a match to TRBD2. Germline loops: CDR1 ENHRY, CDR2 SYGVKD. The CDR3 consists of 14 residues. The junction had 6 bases not matched to a gene; V was cut back by 6 bases and J by 4 bases. The CDR3 DNA is TGTGCCATCAGCCTAGGACTAGCTGCAGATACGCAGTATTTT. Residues: CAISLGLAADTQYF.

This chain's CDR3 is CASSYDSFGEQYF. The CDR3 DNA reads as TGTGCCAGCAGTTATGACTCCTTCGGCGAGCAGTACTTC. The chain recombines TRBV6-5 with TRBJ2-7; D gene ambiguous. Trimming removed 3 bases from V and 6 bases from J, with 12 bases in between. The CDR3 length is 13 residues. Germline lookup yields CDR1 MNHEY and CDR2 SVGAGI.

The chain recombines TRBV7-8 with TRBJ1-5; 8 bases match TRBD1. The ends lost 5 bases at V and 1 base at J; junction bases unmatched: 13. The CDR3 is made up of 18 amino acids. The germline CDR1 and CDR2 sequences are SGHVS and FQNEAQ. CDR3 residues: CASSPSRTGNPSNQPQHF. The CDR3 DNA reads TGTGCCAGCAGCCCCTCCCGGACAGGGAACCCGAGCAATCAGCCCCAGCATTTT.

The chain is built from TRBV2 and TRBJ2-5; D is possibly TRBD2 (5 bases). The CDR3 loop spans 15 amino acids. V was clipped by 10 bases and J by 5 bases, with 23 bases between them. Per germline, CDR1 SNHLY and CDR2 FYNNEI. The CDR3 DNA sequence: TGTGCCACCGCATCTGGGAGCGGCCCAGAGGAGACCCAGTACTTC. It translates to CATASGSGPEETQYF.

The chain joins TRBV28 to TRBJ2-7; D call uncertain. Trimming stripped 6 bases from V and 0 bases from J, with 3 bases between. Germline CDR1 reads MDHEN; CDR2 reads SYDVKM. CDR3 length equals 11 residues. The CDR3 nucleotides read TGTGCCAGCAGCCACTCCTACGAGCAGTACTTC. Translating gives CASSHSYEQYF.

CDR3 nucleotides: TGTGCCAGCAGCTTAGCCGGTAGATACAATGAGCAGTTCTTC. It yields the protein CASSLAGRYNEQFF. The V gene is TRBV7-7, the J gene TRBJ2-1; no clear D. The CDR3 spans 14 residues. The V gene's germline CDR1 is SSHAT and CDR2 FNYEAQ (reference sequence). V was shortened by 0 bases and J by 4 bases, with 7 bases between the two germline ends.